What follows are 2 T cell receptor beta chains derived from one specimen sequenced in a study of response to subunit inactivated influenza vaccine (dated 2018 in TCRdb). Libraries were constructed by RT-PCR. Data came from an Illumina HiSeq 2500. TCRdb cleaned the public reads at Q25 with fastp, built clones with MiXCR and kept in-frame beta chains. Each CDR3 protein appears once, grouped with its most common genes and DNA. This sample holds roughly 160,000 distinct CDR3 sequences; roughly a tenth were observed only once. The top ten clones comprise about a third of the sample. The sample was CD8+ T cells sorted from PBMCs, taken about 24 months after vaccination. Receptors originate from a man aged 50 to 69 who received an inactivated influenza vaccine. Donor details come from another sample of the same person, matched by shared clones.

This sequence joins TRBV10-3 and TRBJ2-3; D not certain. CDR3 length: 12 amino acids. Germline CDR1 ENHRY, CDR2 SYGVKD. Trimming pared 3 bases from V and 0 bases from J, leaving 1 base between. In DNA, the CDR3 is TGTGCCATCAGTGACAGCACAGATACGCAGTATTTT. Translating it yields CAISDSTDTQYF.

This clonotype showed up just a few times. V gene TRBV20-1 combines with J gene TRBJ2-3; TRBD2 is a possible D gene (6 bases). Per germline, CDR1 DFQATT and CDR2 SNEGSKA (reference sequence). The CDR3 totals 14 residues. The V end was cut by 6 bases, the J end by 5 bases, with 18 bases between. DNA of the CDR3: TGCAGTGCCCCGGGACTGTCCTTCGGAGATACGCAGTATTTT. Amino acids: CSAPGLSFGDTQYF.